This T cell receptor (beta chain) was sequenced during a study of circulating tumor DNA in untreated peripheral T-cell lymphoma. Study-level results: Tumor-specific clonotypes: identified in 60% to 80% of patients, 86% of baseline tissues.

The CDR3 runs 15 residues. V lost 0 bases, J lost 1 base, and 3 bases stayed unmatched. CDR1 is MNHGY and CDR2 is SAAAGT in the germline V gene. Profiled with immunoSEQ multiplex PCR; TCRdb holds only in-frame clones, not every one. The profile shows about 9,200 clones, about three quarters of them singletons. Tumor tissue was collected at baseline, before treatment began. This clone was recorded once. Its antigen is unidentified. Sample: tumor tissue. The chain employs TRBV6-8 and TRBJ2-7; TRBD2 matches at 7 bases. This clonotype was sampled from a human donor with peripheral T-cell lymphoma. CDR3 coding DNA: TGTGCCAGCAGTTACTCTCCCGGGGGGTCCTACGAGCAGTACTTC. Residues: CASSYSPGGSYEQYF.